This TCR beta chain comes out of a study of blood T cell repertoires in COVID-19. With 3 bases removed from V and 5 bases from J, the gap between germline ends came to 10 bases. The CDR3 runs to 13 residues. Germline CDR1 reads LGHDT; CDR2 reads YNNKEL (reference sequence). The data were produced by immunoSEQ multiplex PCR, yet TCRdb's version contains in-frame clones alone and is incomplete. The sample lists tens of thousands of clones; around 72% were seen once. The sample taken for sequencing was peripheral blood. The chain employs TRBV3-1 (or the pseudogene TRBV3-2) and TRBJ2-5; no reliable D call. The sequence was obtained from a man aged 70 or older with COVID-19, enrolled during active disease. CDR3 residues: CASSHRPGETQYF. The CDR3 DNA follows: TGTGCCAGCAGCCACCGACCCGGGGAGACCCAGTACTTC.